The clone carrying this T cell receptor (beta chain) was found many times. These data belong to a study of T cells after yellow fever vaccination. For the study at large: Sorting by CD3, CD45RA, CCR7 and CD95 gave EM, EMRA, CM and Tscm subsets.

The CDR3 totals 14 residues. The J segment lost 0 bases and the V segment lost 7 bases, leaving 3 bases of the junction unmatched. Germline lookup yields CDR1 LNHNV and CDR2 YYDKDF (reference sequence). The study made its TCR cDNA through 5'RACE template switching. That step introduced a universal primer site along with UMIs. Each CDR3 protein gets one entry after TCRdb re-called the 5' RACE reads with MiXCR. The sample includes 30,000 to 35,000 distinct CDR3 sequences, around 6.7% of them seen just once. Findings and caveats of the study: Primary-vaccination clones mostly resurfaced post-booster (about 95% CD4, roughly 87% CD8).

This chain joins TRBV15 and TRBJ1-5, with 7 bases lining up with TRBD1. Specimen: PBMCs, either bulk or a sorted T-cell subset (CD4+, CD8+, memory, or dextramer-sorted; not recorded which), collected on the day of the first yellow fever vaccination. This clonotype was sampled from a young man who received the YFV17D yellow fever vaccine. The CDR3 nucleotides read TGTGCCACCACCCAGGGGGATAGCAATCAGCCCCAGCATTTT. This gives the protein CATTQGDSNQPQHF.